This T cell receptor beta chain was observed in a study of cytomegalovirus exposure and HLA in healthy donors. Findings and limits, study-wide: Among TCR beta chains, those listed as cytomegalovirus-associated numbered over 150.

This PCR relied on a set of 60 Vbeta primers and 13 Jbeta primers. Sequencing was performed with immunoSEQ multiplex PCR; in TCRdb, only in-frame clones are kept and a portion is missing. Of just under 70,000 clones listed, 70% to 90% are singletons. The CDR3 is 17 amino acids. Germline loops: CDR1 MNHEY, CDR2 SMNVEV (reference sequence). Germline trimming cut 5 bases from V and 2 bases from J; bases unmatched to any gene: 12. This clone was counted only a few times. Its antigen is as yet unknown. Material for sequencing was PBMCs. This chain uses TRBV27 with TRBJ2-5, with 9 bases matching TRBD1. The TCR sequence derives from a human donor in good health. CDR3 nucleotide sequence: TGTGCCAGCAGTCCGGGACAGGGATTGCCGTGGCAAGAGACCCAGTACTTC. Translating it yields CASSPGQGLPWQETQYF.